The sequence of this T cell receptor beta chain was determined in a study of shared clonotypes between healthy human individuals. Study-level points and caveats: Investigators collected only blood, and repertoires in tissues likely differ. What rarefaction showed was incomplete sorted-subset sequencing despite large depth. Richness estimates generally favored naive over memory subsets.

TCRdb's copy holds only in-frame clones and misses some; the assay was immunoSEQ multiplex PCR. Here the sample spans a few million clones, approximately 92% being singletons. The V segment lost 6 bases and the J segment 3 bases; nucleotides outside the gene matches: 9. Germline CDR1 MNHNY, CDR2 SVGAGI (reference sequence). The CDR3 extends over 15 amino acids. Points on this clone: What it binds is unknown.

The sequencing input was naive CD4+ T cells sorted from blood. The sample's subset: CD45RA+ positively selected. This clonotype was sampled from a man between 18 and 29 years old in good health. V and J are TRBV6-6 and TRBJ1-2; 8 bases fit TRBD1. In nucleotides, the CDR3 is TGTGCCAGCAGCCAATCTACAGGGGGAGACTATGGCTACACCTTC. Protein: CASSQSTGGDYGYTF.